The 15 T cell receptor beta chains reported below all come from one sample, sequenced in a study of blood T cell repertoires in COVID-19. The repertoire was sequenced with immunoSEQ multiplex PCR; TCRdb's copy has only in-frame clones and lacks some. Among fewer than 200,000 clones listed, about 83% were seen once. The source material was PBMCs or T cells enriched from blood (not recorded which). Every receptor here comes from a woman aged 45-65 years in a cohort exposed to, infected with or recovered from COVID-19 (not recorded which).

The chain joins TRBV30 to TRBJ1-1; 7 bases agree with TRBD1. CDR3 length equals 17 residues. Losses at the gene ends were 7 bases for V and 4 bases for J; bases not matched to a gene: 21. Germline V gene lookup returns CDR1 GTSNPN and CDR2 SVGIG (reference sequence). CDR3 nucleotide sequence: TGTGCCTCCTCAGGGGGGTACGTAGGAGGTCCAAGCACTGAAGCTTTCTTT. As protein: CASSGGYVGGPSTEAFF.

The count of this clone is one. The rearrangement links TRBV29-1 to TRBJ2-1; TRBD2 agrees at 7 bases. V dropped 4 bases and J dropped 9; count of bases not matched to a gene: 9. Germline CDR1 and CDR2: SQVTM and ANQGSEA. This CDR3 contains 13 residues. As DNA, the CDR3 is TGCAGCGTTGGAGTGTTGGGAGGGCTTGAGCAGTTCTTC. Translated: CSVGVLGGLEQFF.

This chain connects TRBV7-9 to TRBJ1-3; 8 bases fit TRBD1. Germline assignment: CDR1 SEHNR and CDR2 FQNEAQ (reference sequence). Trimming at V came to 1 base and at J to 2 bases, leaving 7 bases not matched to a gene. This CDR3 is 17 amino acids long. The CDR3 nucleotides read TGTGCCAGCAGCTTAGTCCTCATGACAGGGGCTGGAAACACCATATATTTT. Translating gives CASSLVLMTGAGNTIYF.

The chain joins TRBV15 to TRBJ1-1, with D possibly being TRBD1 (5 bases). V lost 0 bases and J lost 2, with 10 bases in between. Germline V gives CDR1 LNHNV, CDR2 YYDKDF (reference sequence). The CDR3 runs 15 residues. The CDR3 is CATSRDSGANTEAFF. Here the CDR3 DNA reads TGTGCCACCAGCAGAGATAGCGGGGCTAACACTGAAGCTTTCTTT.

The CDR3: CASSLGIASSTDTQYF. As DNA, the CDR3 is TGTGCCAGCAGCTTAGGGATAGCGAGTAGCACAGATACGCAGTATTTT. The chain joins TRBV7-2 to TRBJ2-3; D perhaps matches TRBD2 (5 bases). In germline, CDR1 is SGHTA, CDR2 FQGNSA. The germline V and J ends were trimmed by 1 base and 0 bases, with 11 bases remaining between them. The CDR3 runs to 16 residues.

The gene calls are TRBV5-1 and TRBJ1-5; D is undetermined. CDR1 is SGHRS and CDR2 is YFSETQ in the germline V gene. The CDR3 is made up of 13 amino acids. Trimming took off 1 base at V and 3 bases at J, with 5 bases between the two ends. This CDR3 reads CASSLLPNQPQHF. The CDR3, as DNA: TGCGCCAGCAGCTTGCTTCCCAATCAGCCCCAGCATTTT.

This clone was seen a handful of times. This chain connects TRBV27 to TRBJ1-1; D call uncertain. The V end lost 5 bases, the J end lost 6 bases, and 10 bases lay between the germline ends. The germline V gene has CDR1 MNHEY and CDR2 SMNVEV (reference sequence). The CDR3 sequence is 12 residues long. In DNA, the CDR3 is TGTGCCAGCAGTATCGGGAGCTCTGAAGCTTTCTTT. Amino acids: CASSIGSSEAFF.

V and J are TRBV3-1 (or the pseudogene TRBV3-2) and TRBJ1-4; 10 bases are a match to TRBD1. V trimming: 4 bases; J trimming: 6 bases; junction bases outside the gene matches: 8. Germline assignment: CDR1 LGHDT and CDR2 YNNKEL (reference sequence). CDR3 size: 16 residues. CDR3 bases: TGTGCCAGCAGCCGAAAGACGGGGACAGGGGATGAAAAACTGTTTTTT. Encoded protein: CASSRKTGTGDEKLFF.

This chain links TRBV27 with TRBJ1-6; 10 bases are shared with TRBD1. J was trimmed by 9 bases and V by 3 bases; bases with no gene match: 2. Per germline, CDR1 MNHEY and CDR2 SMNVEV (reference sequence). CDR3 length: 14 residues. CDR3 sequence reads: CASSFRDRGSPLHF. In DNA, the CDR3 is TGTGCCAGCAGTTTCCGGGACAGGGGTTCACCCCTCCACTTT.

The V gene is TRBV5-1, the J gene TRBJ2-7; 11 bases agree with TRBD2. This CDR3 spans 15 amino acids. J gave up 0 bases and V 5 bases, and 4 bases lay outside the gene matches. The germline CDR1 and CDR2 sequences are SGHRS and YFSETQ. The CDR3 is CASRSTSGSSYEQYF. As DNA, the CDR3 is TGCGCCAGCAGATCTACTAGCGGGAGCTCCTACGAGCAGTACTTC.

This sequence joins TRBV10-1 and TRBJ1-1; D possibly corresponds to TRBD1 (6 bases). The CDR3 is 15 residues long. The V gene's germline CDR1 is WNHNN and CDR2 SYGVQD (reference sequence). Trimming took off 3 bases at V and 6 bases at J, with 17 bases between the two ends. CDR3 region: CASSDSDSPAAEAFF. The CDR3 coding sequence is TGCGCCAGCAGTGATTCGGACAGTCCGGCCGCTGAAGCTTTCTTT.

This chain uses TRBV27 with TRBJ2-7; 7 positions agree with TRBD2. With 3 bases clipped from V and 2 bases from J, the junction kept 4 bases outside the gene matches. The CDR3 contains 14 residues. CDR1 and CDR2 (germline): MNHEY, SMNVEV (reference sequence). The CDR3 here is CASSFGAGTYEQYF. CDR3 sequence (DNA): TGTGCCAGCAGTTTCGGAGCGGGGACCTACGAGCAGTACTTC.

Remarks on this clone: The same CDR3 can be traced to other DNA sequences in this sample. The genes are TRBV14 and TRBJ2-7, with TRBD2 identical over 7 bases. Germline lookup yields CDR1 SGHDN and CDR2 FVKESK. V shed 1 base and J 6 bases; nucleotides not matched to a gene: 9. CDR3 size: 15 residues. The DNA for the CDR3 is TGTGCCAGCAGCCAAGCCGGGACGGGGGGAAGCGAGCAGTACTTC. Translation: CASSQAGTGGSEQYF.

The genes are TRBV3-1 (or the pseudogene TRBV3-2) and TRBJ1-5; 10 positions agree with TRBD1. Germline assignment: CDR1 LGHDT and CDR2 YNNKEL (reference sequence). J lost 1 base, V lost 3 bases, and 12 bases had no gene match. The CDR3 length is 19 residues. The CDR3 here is CASSQDGTGELVSNQPQHF. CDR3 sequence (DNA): TGTGCCAGCAGCCAGGATGGGACAGGGGAATTGGTAAGCAATCAGCCCCAGCATTTT.

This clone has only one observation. CDR3 loop: CASSTYRTGAGVEAFF. The CDR3 DNA follows: TGTGCCAGTAGTACCTACCGGACAGGGGCCGGGGTGGAAGCTTTCTTT. The J gene is TRBJ1-1, the V gene TRBV19; TRBD1 agrees at 9 bases. Germline lookup yields CDR1 LNHDA and CDR2 SQIVND (reference sequence). The CDR3 totals 16 residues. V was pared by 4 bases and J by 8 bases, with 14 bases of the junction left unmatched.